This T cell receptor (beta chain) was observed in a study of shared clonotypes between healthy human individuals. Background on the study: Each donor contributed plates that comprised three CD4 naive, three CD4 memory, two CD8 naive and one CD8 memory.

Only in-frame clones appear in the TCRdb table, and some are missing; sequencing was by immunoSEQ multiplex PCR. The table lists around 120,000 clones, less than 80% of them singletons. The CDR3 spans 15 residues. Germline V gene data show CDR1 as MRHNA and CDR2 as SNTAGT. The V segment lost 2 bases and the J segment 6 bases; nucleotides outside the gene matches: 3. There are many counts of this clone. Antigen: not known. This CDR3 is also generated by other DNA sequences in the sample. General study findings and limits: The represented genetic and exposure-history diversity was limited by the small number of donors. Sampling covered nothing but blood. Tissue TCR repertoires likely differ from those found in blood. The study's rarefaction showed incomplete sorted-subset sequencing despite large depth.

The receptor was isolated from a young woman in good health. Material for sequencing was memory CD8+ T cells sorted from blood. Described subset: CD45RO+ cells pooled with CCR7-negative TemRA cells. This chain joins TRBV6-4 and TRBJ2-1, with 11 bases fitting TRBD2. CDR3 in DNA: TGTGCCAGCAGTGACGACACTAGCGGGAGCAATGAGCAGTTCTTC. Its protein is CASSDDTSGSNEQFF.